The entry that follows covers one T cell receptor beta chain sequence. The source of the sample is a study of blood T cell repertoires in COVID-19. Study at large: Spain, Italy and the United States supplied samples that represented acute and convalescent COVID-19. T cells, B-cell-depleted T cells, or PBMCs provided the cDNA or gDNA that served as material.

The CDR3 has 16 residues. The ends were cut back, 1 base at V and 4 bases at J, with 14 bases in the middle. Germline lookup yields CDR1 KGHSH and CDR2 LQKENI. Clones were sequenced by immunoSEQ multiplex PCR, and TCRdb holds only the in-frame ones, with some missing. The sample consists of approximately 130,000 clones, roughly 86% of them appearing once. The chain combines TRBV18 with TRBJ2-1; tentative D call: TRBD1 (6 bases). Sequenced sample: peripheral blood. The clonotype comes from a human donor in a cohort sampled during active COVID-19. The chain's CDR3 is CASSPLTPGDYNEQFF. DNA of the CDR3: TGTGCCAGCTCACCACTAACGCCAGGGGATTACAATGAGCAGTTCTTC. The full variable domain, rest sourced from reference TRBV18 and TRBJ2-1, is NAGVMQNPRHLVRRRGQEARLRCSPMKGHSHVYWYRQLPEEGLKFMVYLQKENIIDESGMPKERFSAEFPKEGPSILRIQQVVRGDSAAYFCASSPLTPGDYNEQFFGPGTRLTVL.